Each of the 21 T cell receptor beta chains below was sequenced from the same sample in a study of shared clonotypes between healthy human individuals. The protocol was immunoSEQ multiplex PCR, while the TCRdb copy is restricted to in-frame clones and leaves out a portion. The table shows about 1 million clones, with approximately 70% occurring only once. The sequencing sample was made of memory CD4+ T cells sorted from blood. Subset here: CD45RA-negative fraction. The receptors here all came from a young man in good health.

The gene calls are TRBV30 and TRBJ2-1; D unclear. The CDR3 consists of 15 residues. Germline lookup yields CDR1 GTSNPN and CDR2 SVGIG (reference sequence). Deletions cut 0 bases from V and 1 base from J, with 10 bases between. CDR3 sequence: CAWSVDGVSYNEQFF. CDR3 bases: TGTGCCTGGAGTGTAGATGGAGTGTCCTACAATGAGCAGTTCTTC.

This clone was found a few times. The genes are TRBV19 and TRBJ1-5; D is unclear. V was trimmed by 7 bases and J by 1 base, leaving 14 bases between them. Germline CDR1 reads LNHDA; CDR2 reads SQIVND (reference sequence). The CDR3 length is 15 residues. The CDR3 coding sequence is TGTGCCAGTACTAGGGCAGGCACCAGCAATCAGCCCCAGCATTTT. It specifies CASTRAGTSNQPQHF.

This chain links TRBV4-3 with TRBJ1-1, with a possible D match to TRBD1 (5 bases). Trimming took 1 base from V and 1 from J, leaving 10 bases between them. This CDR3 has 15 amino acids. Germline values: CDR1 LGHNA, CDR2 YSLEER. CDR3 in DNA: TGCGCCAGCAGCCAAGCGCAGGGCGCGAACACTGAAGCTTTCTTT. It specifies CASSQAQGANTEAFF.

This chain connects TRBV5-4 to TRBJ2-4; 10 positions agree with TRBD1. Germline V lookup: CDR1 SGHNT, CDR2 YYREEE (reference sequence). The CDR3 has 13 amino acids. V was pared by 7 bases and J by 3 bases, with 1 base of the junction left unmatched. The CDR3 reads CASGDRGKNIQYF. The CDR3, as DNA: TGTGCCAGCGGGGACAGGGGCAAAAACATTCAGTACTTC.

The genes are TRBV18 and TRBJ2-5, with a tentative D call TRBD2 (5 bases). V lost 6 bases to trimming and J lost 4 bases, with 12 bases between them. CDR3 size: 13 residues. Germline CDR1 KGHSH, CDR2 LQKENI. The CDR3 region has the DNA TGTGCCAGCTCCCCCAGTGAGGGAGAGACCCAGTACTTC. This encodes CASSPSEGETQYF. Looking up the rest from reference TRBV18 and TRBJ2-5 gives the full variable domain: NAGVMQNPRHLVRRRGQEARLRCSPMKGHSHVYWYRQLPEEGLKFMVYLQKENIIDESGMPKERFSAEFPKEGPSILRIQQVVRGDSAAYFCASSPSEGETQYFGPGTRLLVL.

The CDR3 loop is CASSIKGKRLAADTQYF. CDR3 in DNA: TGTGCCAGTAGTATAAAGGGGAAAAGACTAGCGGCAGATACGCAGTATTTT. V usage is TRBV19 and J usage is TRBJ2-3; 9 bases map to TRBD2. The trim removed 2 bases at V and 4 bases at J, leaving 10 bases unmatched. This CDR3 is built from 17 residues. Germline V gene data show CDR1 as LNHDA and CDR2 as SQIVND (reference sequence).

The genes are TRBV5-6 and TRBJ2-2; D remains ambiguous. The CDR3 extends over 16 amino acids. From germline, CDR1 is SGHDT and CDR2 YYEEEE. The V end lost 0 bases, the J end lost 0 bases, and 9 bases lay between the germline ends. Here the CDR3 reads CASSLVHLSNTGELFF. CDR3 coding DNA: TGTGCCAGCAGCTTGGTACATCTTTCGAACACCGGGGAGCTGTTTTTT.

The V gene is TRBV5-6, the J gene TRBJ2-5; 7 bases line up with TRBD1. The CDR3 length is 13 residues. J lost 5 bases, V lost 3 bases, and 4 bases had no gene match. CDR1 and CDR2 (germline): SGHDT, YYEEEE. The CDR3 bases are TGTGCCAGCAGCTCCGGACAGGCTGAGACCCAGTACTTC. Translation: CASSSGQAETQYF.

The J gene is TRBJ2-1, the V gene TRBV21-1; TRBD2, the D gene given by the table, was not confirmed from the DNA. TRBV21-1 is given as a pseudogene. This CDR3 is 14 amino acids long. Here the CDR3 DNA reads TGTGCCGGTAGCGGGAGGGCCCTCGGGGGTGAGCAGTTCTTC. Translation gives CAGSGRALGGEQFF.

Details on this clone: The sample has other DNA sequences that encode this CDR3 too. The CDR3 nucleotides are TGCGCCAGCTCCTCCAGGGGCACAGATACGCAGTATTTT. This translates into CASSSRGTDTQYF. The chain joins TRBV5-1 to TRBJ2-3; possible D gene TRBD1, 5 bases. Germline CDR1 is SGHRS and CDR2 is YFSETQ. There are 13 residues in the CDR3. Between the trimmed V and J ends, which lost 7 bases and 1 base, there was a span of 10 bases.

CDR3 nucleotide sequence: TGCGCCAGCAGCGCCCAGACAGGGAACACTGAAGCTTTCTTT. This encodes CASSAQTGNTEAFF. The chain uses TRBV5-1 and TRBJ1-1, with D perhaps matching TRBD1 (6 bases). Trimming removed 4 bases at V and 1 base at J, with 11 bases between. The CDR3 length is 14 residues. Germline lookup yields CDR1 SGHRS and CDR2 YFSETQ.

The gene calls are TRBV10-3 and TRBJ1-2; maybe TRBD1 (6 bases). The V end was cut by 7 bases, the J end by 0 bases, with 12 bases between. Germline CDR1 and CDR2: ENHRY and SYGVKD. The CDR3 has 14 residues. The CDR3 bases are TGTGCCATCACCAGGGACATCACTAACTATGGCTACACCTTC. It is translated as CAITRDITNYGYTF.

The rearrangement links TRBV5-1 to TRBJ2-6, with a tentative D call TRBD1 (5 bases). Per the germline V gene, CDR1 is SGHRS and CDR2 is YFSETQ. V lost 1 base to trimming and J lost 0 bases, with 17 bases between them. CDR3 length equals 19 residues. In DNA, the CDR3 is TGCGCCAGCAGCTTGTGGGGCCAGATTACAGGCTCTGGGGCCAACGTCCTGACTTTC. Its translation: CASSLWGQITGSGANVLTF.

The chain has TRBV7-2 and TRBJ1-5, with D perhaps TRBD1 (5 bases). Trimming stripped 4 bases from V and 5 bases from J, with 9 bases between. The CDR3 contains 13 residues. CDR1 is SGHTA, CDR2 FQGNSA, per germline. The CDR3 protein is CASSSDTYQPQHF. DNA for the CDR3: TGTGCCAGCAGCTCGGACACGTATCAGCCCCAGCATTTT. The whole variable domain, remainder taken from reference TRBV7-2 and TRBJ1-5, is GAGVSQSPSNKVTEKGKDVELRCDPISGHTALYWYRQSLGQGLEFLIYFQGNSAPDKSGLPSDRFSAERTGGSVSTLTIQRTQQEDSAVYLCASSSDTYQPQHFGDGTRLSIL.

CDR3 loop: CATSRGPDTSGVTDTQYF. The DNA for the CDR3 is TGTGCCACCAGCAGAGGGCCCGATACTAGCGGGGTCACAGATACGCAGTATTTT. V and J are TRBV15 and TRBJ2-3, with 10 bases identical to TRBD2. This CDR3 comprises 18 residues. Trimming took 1 base from V and 2 from J; bases not matched to a gene: 9. Germline loops: CDR1 LNHNV, CDR2 YYDKDF (reference sequence).

The chain joins TRBV6-5 to TRBJ2-7; D is uncertain. The length of the CDR3 is 11 residues. Trimming shortened V by 10 bases and J by 2 bases, and 9 bases separated the two germline ends. Germline V lookup: CDR1 MNHEY, CDR2 SVGAGI. The CDR3 DNA reads as TGTGCCACTTACAGTGCCTACGAGCAGTACTTC. Translating gives CATYSAYEQYF.

This clone came up once. The V call is TRBV27, the J call TRBJ2-5; TRBD1 matches 9 bases. The V gene's germline CDR1 is MNHEY and CDR2 SMNVEV (reference sequence). The CDR3 spans 14 residues. V shed 5 bases and J 4 bases; nucleotides not matched to a gene: 5. CDR3 protein: CASSTRQGGETQYF. CDR3 DNA sequence: TGTGCCAGCAGTACCCGACAGGGGGGAGAGACCCAGTACTTC.

The sample holds one count of this clone. The chain combines TRBV9 with TRBJ2-3; TRBD1 matches 7 bases. The CDR3 consists of 16 residues. Germline loops: CDR1 SGDLS, CDR2 YYNGEE. V shed 4 bases and J 0 bases; nucleotides not matched to a gene: 8. Here the CDR3 reads CASSPRDSPSTDTQYF. DNA of the CDR3: TGTGCCAGCAGCCCTAGGGACAGCCCAAGCACAGATACGCAGTATTTT.

This sequence joins TRBV7-2 and TRBJ2-1; 8 positions match TRBD2. Looked up from germline, CDR1 is SGHTA and CDR2 is FQGNSA. With 1 base clipped from V and 3 bases from J, the junction kept 8 bases outside the gene matches. The CDR3 has 17 amino acids. The CDR3 coding sequence is TGTGCCAGCAGCTTAGGCCTGGTGGCGGGAGGCTACAATGAGCAGTTCTTC. It specifies CASSLGLVAGGYNEQFF.

There are a few counts of this clone. The chain recombines TRBV9 with TRBJ1-1; D may be TRBD1 (5 bases). CDR3 size: 14 residues. With 3 bases removed from V and 4 bases from J, the gap between germline ends came to 13 bases. Germline CDR1 and CDR2: SGDLS and YYNGEE. The CDR3 here is CASSGDSRRTEAFF. In nucleotides, the CDR3 is TGTGCCAGCAGCGGTGACAGTCGGCGCACTGAAGCTTTCTTT.

The chain couples TRBV4-3 to TRBJ2-5; a weak D match, TRBD2 (7 bases). Germline-derived CDR1 and CDR2 are LGHNA and YSLEER. The CDR3 is 16 residues long. V shed 0 bases and J shed 5 bases, with 16 bases lying between them. The CDR3 DNA follows: TGCGCCAGCAGCCAAGATCACCGGGGGGCGCGGGAGACCCAGTACTTC. Protein sequence: CASSQDHRGARETQYF.